The 8 T cell receptor beta chains in this list originate from one sample, sequenced in a study of blood T cells in healthy people across ages. A second about 7 to 11 cycle PCR used barcoded and J-beta primers. TCRdb re-called the 5' RACE reads with MiXCR, one entry per CDR3 protein. The sample shows fewer than 1.5 million distinct CDR3 sequences, 42% of them seen only once. Specimen: blood. The receptors stem from a woman in her late teens or twenties in good health.

The gene calls are TRBV6-1 and TRBJ1-2; D gene ambiguous. Between the trimmed V and J ends, which lost 3 bases and 1 base, there was a span of 12 bases. CDR1 and CDR2 (germline): MNHNS, SASEGT. The CDR3 runs 15 residues. CDR3 nucleotide sequence: TGTGCCAGCAGTGAGTGGTTGGCAGTTAACTATGGCTACACCTTC. It codes for CASSEWLAVNYGYTF.

The chain links TRBV10-3 to TRBJ1-2; weak D call: TRBD1 (6 bases). Germline V gene lookup returns CDR1 ENHRY and CDR2 SYGVKD. V gave up 3 bases and J gave up 8 bases, with 16 bases separating them. This CDR3 contains 14 residues. The CDR3 spells CAISEGEGGRGYTF. CDR3 nucleotide sequence: TGTGCCATCAGTGAAGGTGAAGGGGGTCGCGGCTACACCTTC.

For this clonotype: The junction shows a germline mismatch at one end, possibly a read error. This chain joins TRBV11-2 and TRBJ2-3, with D possibly TRBD2 on 6 matching bases. CDR1 is SGHAT, CDR2 FQNNGV, per germline. CDR3 length: 15 residues. CDR3 in amino acids: CAGSLAWGGTDTQYF. DNA of the CDR3: TGTGCCGGCAGCTTAGCGTGGGGAGGAACAGATACGCAGTATTTT.

To note about this clonotype: The junction shows a germline mismatch at one end, possibly a read error. This rearrangement joins TRBV12-3 or TRBV12-4 to TRBJ1-2, with TRBD1 as a possible D gene (5 bases). CDR3 length: 15 residues. CDR3 bases: TGTGCCTGCAGTTTGTCGTTCGCCGGGACGGACGGCTACACCTTC. Protein: CACSLSFAGTDGYTF.

The chain recombines TRBV11-2 with TRBJ1-4; 7 bases agree with TRBD1. The CDR3 sequence is 15 residues long. CDR1 is SGHAT and CDR2 is FQNNGV in the germline V gene. Trimming took 2 bases from V and 4 from J; bases not matched to a gene: 4. Written as DNA, the CDR3 is TGTGCCAGCAGCTTAATAGGACAGGTTAATGAAAAACTGTTTTTT. The encoded protein is CASSLIGQVNEKLFF.

The genes are TRBV28 and TRBJ1-5, with TRBD1 as a possible D gene (5 bases). Germline assignment: CDR1 MDHEN and CDR2 SYDVKM. The CDR3 spans 13 residues. Trimming pared 6 bases from V and 6 bases from J, leaving 12 bases between. The CDR3 DNA reads as TGTGCCAGCAGGAAGGCAGGGTCTCAGCCCCAGCATTTT. It is translated as CASRKAGSQPQHF.

The chain has TRBV27 and TRBJ2-3, with 8 bases lining up with TRBD2. This CDR3 has 14 residues. V lost 6 bases to trimming and J lost 5 bases; unmatched junction nucleotides: 7. CDR1 and CDR2 (germline): MNHEY, SMNVEV (reference sequence). CDR3 nucleotides: TGTGCCAGCAGACAGAGCGGGGGCATAGATACGCAGTATTTT. This gives the protein CASRQSGGIDTQYF.

The chain uses TRBV20-1 and TRBJ1-2, with TRBD1 identical over 7 bases. Unmatched junction bases numbered 11, after V lost 7 bases and J lost 3 bases. Germline V CDR1 and CDR2: DFQATT, SNEGSKA (reference sequence). The CDR3 runs 14 residues. The CDR3 DNA sequence: TGCAGTGGACCCGTCGACAGGGCCCACTATGGCTACACCTTC. Its translation: CSGPVDRAHYGYTF.